Shown below are 20 T cell receptor beta chains from a single sample sequenced in a study of blood T cell repertoires in COVID-19. TCRdb keeps only in-frame clones here, not all; method: immunoSEQ multiplex PCR. There are about 150,000 clones in the sample; 80% to 90% occur only once, and around 4.5% lies in the top ten. Source material: PBMCs or T cells enriched from blood (not recorded which). The receptors were gathered from a man aged 45 to 65 who had recovered from COVID-19.

As to this clone: The junction shows a germline mismatch at one end, possibly a read error. CDR3 region: CSARDSPRYTF. In DNA, the CDR3 is TGCAGTGCTAGAGATTCTCCCCGCTATACCTTC. The chain couples TRBV20-1 to TRBJ1-2; D unclear. CDR1 and CDR2 from the germline V gene are DFQATT and SNEGSKA (reference sequence). The CDR3 totals 11 residues.

V usage is TRBV19 and J usage is TRBJ2-6; D might be TRBD1 (6 bases). Trimming took 4 bases from V and 0 from J, leaving 10 bases between them. Germline V lookup: CDR1 LNHDA, CDR2 SQIVND (reference sequence). The length of the CDR3 is 16 residues. CDR3 DNA: TGTGCCAGTAGTAAGCCAGGGGACTCTGGGGCCAACGTCCTGACTTTC. Its protein is CASSKPGDSGANVLTF.

DNA for the CDR3: TGTGCCAGCAGTTTGGGGGACAGGAGAAATTCACCCCTCCACTTT. Its protein product is CASSLGDRRNSPLHF. J is TRBJ1-6 and V is TRBV27; 8 bases map to TRBD1. CDR1 and CDR2 (germline): MNHEY, SMNVEV (reference sequence). The CDR3 runs 15 residues. The V and J ends lost 3 bases and 7 bases, in that order; junction bases with no gene match: 5.

V is TRBV7-3 and J is TRBJ1-1, with TRBD1 matching 8 bases. In germline, CDR1 is SGHTA, CDR2 FQGTGA. This CDR3 contains 14 residues. J lost 3 bases, V lost 2 bases, and 2 bases had no gene match. The CDR3, as DNA: TGTGCCAGCAGCTTACTGGGACAGGACACTGAAGCTTTCTTT. Translation gives CASSLLGQDTEAFF.

CDR3 sequence: CASSLSRGTYNEQFF. The CDR3 coding sequence is TGTGCCAGCAGCTTATCCAGGGGCACCTACAATGAGCAGTTCTTC. The chain combines TRBV7-2 with TRBJ2-1; maybe TRBD1 (6 bases). CDR3 length equals 15 residues. Germline V gene data show CDR1 as SGHTA and CDR2 as FQGNSA. V was cut by 2 bases and J by 2 bases, with 10 bases left in between. The complete variable domain, with remaining parts taken from reference TRBV7-2 and TRBJ2-1, reads GAGVSQSPSNKVTEKGKDVELRCDPISGHTALYWYRQSLGQGLEFLIYFQGNSAPDKSGLPSDRFSAERTGGSVSTLTIQRTQQEDSAVYLCASSLSRGTYNEQFFGPGTRLTVL.

This clone was found a few times. The chain couples TRBV4-3 to TRBJ2-7; 9 nucleotides match TRBD2. This CDR3 is 18 amino acids long. V was pared by 0 bases and J by 5 bases, with 14 bases of the junction left unmatched. The V gene's germline CDR1 is LGHNA and CDR2 YSLEER. In nucleotides, the CDR3 is TGCGCCAGCAGCCAAGATTCCCCGAGAAGCGGGAGGCTGGACGAGCAGTACTTC. Its translation: CASSQDSPRSGRLDEQYF.

The V and J genes are TRBV7-2 and TRBJ2-3; 7 positions agree with TRBD2. With 3 bases clipped from V and 0 bases from J, the junction kept 6 bases outside the gene matches. CDR3 length: 16 residues. In germline, CDR1 is SGHTA, CDR2 FQGNSA. The CDR3 nucleotides read TGTGCCAGCAGCTTGAAGACGGGAGGAAGCACAGATACGCAGTATTTT. Translating gives CASSLKTGGSTDTQYF.

The CDR3 nucleotides are TGTGCCTGGAGTGTACAGGGGAATGAAAAACTGTTTTTT. Its protein product is CAWSVQGNEKLFF. This chain joins TRBV30 and TRBJ1-4, with 7 bases fitting TRBD1. Trimming cost V 0 bases and J 5 bases; bases outside gene matches: 0. CDR3 length: 13 amino acids. Germline loops: CDR1 GTSNPN, CDR2 SVGIG (reference sequence).

This clone was counted a single time. This rearrangement joins TRBV5-1 to TRBJ1-6; D possibly corresponds to TRBD1 (5 bases). With 0 bases removed from V and 0 bases from J, the gap between germline ends came to 13 bases. The CDR3 length is 18 residues. Looked up from germline, CDR1 is SGHRS and CDR2 is YFSETQ. CDR3 sequence (DNA): TGCGCCAGCAGCTTGGGGCGGGACGGGCGCTCCTATAATTCACCCCTCCACTTT. This codes for CASSLGRDGRSYNSPLHF.

The J gene is TRBJ1-2, the V gene TRBV19, with a possible D match to TRBD1 (5 bases). The V gene lost 9 bases and the J gene lost 7 bases, with 21 bases spanning the gap. The CDR3 has 14 amino acids. The germline gives CDR1 LNHDA, CDR2 SQIVND (reference sequence). The CDR3 loop reads CASREEQVPRGYTF. As DNA, the CDR3 is TGTGCCAGCCGAGAAGAACAGGTTCCTCGTGGCTACACCTTC. The complete variable domain, with remaining parts taken from reference TRBV19 and TRBJ1-2, reads DGGITQSPKYLFRKEGQNVTLSCEQNLNHDAMYWYRQDPGQGLRLIYYSQIVNDFQKGDIAEGYSVSREKKESFPLTVTSAQKNPTAFYLCASREEQVPRGYTFGSGTRLTVV.

In regard to this clone: Within the sample, other DNA sequences also encode this same CDR3. V usage is TRBV5-6 and J usage is TRBJ2-1; D is unresolved. The germline V gene encodes CDR1 SGHDT and CDR2 YYEEEE. Trimming cost V 0 bases and J 4 bases, with 5 bases left between them. The CDR3 has 13 amino acids. The CDR3 region is CASSLGLYNEQFF. CDR3 bases: TGTGCCAGCAGCTTGGGACTTTACAATGAGCAGTTCTTC.

J is TRBJ1-5 and V is TRBV9; the D is unclear. The CDR3 runs 13 residues. The germline V and J ends were trimmed by 2 bases and 6 bases, with 9 bases remaining between them. Germline assignment: CDR1 SGDLS and CDR2 YYNGEE. In nucleotides, the CDR3 is TGTGCCAGCAGCGTTTCAGATCGTCAGCCCCAGCATTTT. Encoded protein: CASSVSDRQPQHF.

V is TRBV5-4 and J is TRBJ1-2; 9 bases map to TRBD1. CDR3 size: 16 residues. V lost 1 base to trimming and J lost 4 bases; unmatched junction nucleotides: 8. The germline CDR1 and CDR2 sequences are SGHNT and YYREEE (reference sequence). The chain's CDR3 is CASSLRRQGGGYGYTF. Written as DNA, the CDR3 is TGTGCCAGCAGCTTGAGGAGACAGGGGGGCGGCTATGGCTACACCTTC.

The chain employs TRBV28 and TRBJ1-5; D unresolved. Germline V gene sequence: CDR1 MDHEN, CDR2 SYDVKM. V was shortened by 5 bases and J by 1 base, with 18 bases between the two germline ends. The CDR3 runs 17 residues. Written as DNA, the CDR3 is TGTGCCAGCAGTCGGCCCGGGTCCCTCGCAAGCAATCAGCCCCAGCATTTT. Its translation is CASSRPGSLASNQPQHF.

This clone was picked up one time. Here the CDR3 reads CASSLSRGLGVNGYTF. The CDR3, as DNA: TGTGCCAGCAGTTTATCGAGGGGGCTAGGCGTGAATGGCTACACCTTC. The rearrangement links TRBV27 to TRBJ1-2; 7 bases are a match to TRBD1. Germline-derived CDR1 and CDR2 are MNHEY and SMNVEV (reference sequence). The trim removed 0 bases at V and 6 bases at J, leaving 10 bases unmatched. This CDR3 region has 16 residues.

This chain links TRBV24-1 with TRBJ1-2; the D gene is possibly TRBD1 (5 bases). Germline V lookup: CDR1 KGHDR, CDR2 SFDVKD. This CDR3 has 17 amino acids. V lost 5 bases, J lost 4 bases, and 22 bases lay in between. The CDR3 DNA reads as TGTGCCACCAGTGCAGGAGGGGCAGGGTTGAGTGGCTATGGCTACACCTTC. It encodes CATSAGGAGLSGYGYTF.

This clone was observed a few times. V and J are TRBV7-2 and TRBJ1-5; TRBD1 might be the D (6 bases). The germline V and J ends were trimmed by 5 bases and 3 bases, with 8 bases remaining between them. In germline, CDR1 is SGHTA, CDR2 FQGNSA. The CDR3 consists of 13 residues. DNA of the CDR3: TGTGCCAGCAGCGGACAGATCAATCAGCCCCAGCATTTT. This codes for CASSGQINQPQHF. Supplemented by reference TRBV7-2 and TRBJ1-5, the full variable domain reads GAGVSQSPSNKVTEKGKDVELRCDPISGHTALYWYRQSLGQGLEFLIYFQGNSAPDKSGLPSDRFSAERTGGSVSTLTIQRTQQEDSAVYLCASSGQINQPQHFGDGTRLSIL.

The gene calls are TRBV4-3 and TRBJ2-5; 11 bases fit TRBD2. V was pared by 1 base and J by 5 bases, with 9 bases of the junction left unmatched. Germline values: CDR1 LGHNA, CDR2 YSLEER. This CDR3 contains 17 residues. This chain's CDR3 is CASSQGSSGRAFETQYF. DNA of the CDR3: TGCGCCAGCAGCCAAGGGAGTAGCGGGAGGGCCTTTGAGACCCAGTACTTC.

This chain joins TRBV12-3 or TRBV12-4 and TRBJ1-2; a possible D gene is TRBD1 (6 bases). This CDR3 contains 12 residues. Between the trimmed V and J ends, which lost 5 bases and 8 bases, there was a span of 12 bases. CDR3 in DNA: TGTGCCAGCAGTCCAGGACAGAGGGGCTACACCTTC. As protein: CASSPGQRGYTF.

The rearrangement joins TRBV9 to TRBJ1-2; TRBD1 aligns across 8 bases. The germline CDR1 and CDR2 sequences are SGDLS and YYNGEE. The CDR3 is 13 amino acids. V dropped 3 bases and J dropped 3; count of bases not matched to a gene: 1. The CDR3 sequence: CASSAGQDYGYTF. The CDR3, as DNA: TGTGCCAGCAGCGCGGGACAGGACTATGGCTACACCTTC.